The 12 T cell receptor beta chains listed next were all sequenced from one sample in a study of blood T cell repertoires in COVID-19. The method was immunoSEQ multiplex PCR; TCRdb's version includes in-frame clones alone and lacks a portion of them. Here the sample spans roughly 150,000 clones, about four fifths being singletons. Sequencing input: peripheral blood. The receptors here all came from a man aged 55-75 years with active or convalescent COVID-19.

The chain carries TRBV5-1 and TRBJ2-7; 11 positions agree with TRBD1. The germline V gene encodes CDR1 SGHRS and CDR2 YFSETQ. The ends lost 3 bases at V and 4 bases at J; junction bases unmatched: 6. CDR3 length: 15 residues. The CDR3 reads CASSSPGQGAYEQYF. The DNA of the CDR3 is TGCGCCAGCAGCTCCCCCGGACAGGGGGCGTACGAGCAGTACTTC.

The chain is built from TRBV29-1 and TRBJ2-7, with 8 bases matching TRBD1. The CDR3 sequence is 13 residues long. Germline values: CDR1 SQVTM, CDR2 ANQGSEA. V shed 3 bases, J shed 4 bases, and the junction held 5 bases outside the gene matches. The CDR3 nucleotides are TGCAGCGTTGAGGGCAGGGGGCAGTACGAGCAGTACTTC. Its protein is CSVEGRGQYEQYF.

CDR3 in DNA: TGTGCCAGTAGTGCGCTCACAGGGATCTACGAGCAGTACTTC. This sequence encodes CASSALTGIYEQYF. The chain couples TRBV19 to TRBJ2-7; D is possibly TRBD1 (6 bases). The CDR3 runs 14 residues. V lost 5 bases and J lost 3, with 14 bases in between. CDR1 and CDR2 (germline): LNHDA, SQIVND (reference sequence).

This chain uses TRBV5-6 with TRBJ1-2; 8 positions match TRBD1. The CDR3 spans 12 residues. V shed 5 bases and J 3 bases; nucleotides not matched to a gene: 0. The germline CDR1 and CDR2 sequences are SGHDT and YYEEEE. The CDR3: CASRGQDYGYTF. CDR3 DNA: TGTGCCAGCAGGGGACAGGACTATGGCTACACCTTC.

The CDR3 DNA sequence: TGTGCCACCAGCATGGACAGTAACTATGGCTACACCTTC. Translated: CATSMDSNYGYTF. J is TRBJ1-2 and V is TRBV24-1, with TRBD1 as a possible D gene (6 bases). Germline V CDR1 and CDR2: KGHDR, SFDVKD. V lost 7 bases, J lost 1 base, and 9 bases lay in between. This CDR3 spans 13 amino acids.

The chain employs TRBV29-1 and TRBJ2-1; 9 bases map to TRBD2. The CDR3 loop spans 14 amino acids. J gave up 2 bases and V 4 bases, and 3 bases lay outside the gene matches. Germline-derived CDR1 and CDR2 are SQVTM and ANQGSEA. The chain's CDR3 is CSVVLAGAYNEQFF. The CDR3 coding sequence is TGCAGCGTTGTATTAGCGGGGGCCTACAATGAGCAGTTCTTC.

The chain carries TRBV19 and TRBJ1-5; 8 bases agree with TRBD1. This CDR3 is built from 15 residues. CDR1 LNHDA and CDR2 SQIVND come from the germline V gene (reference sequence). With 7 bases clipped from V and 3 bases from J, the junction kept 8 bases outside the gene matches. CDR3 bases: TGTGCCAGTACCTTCGGGACAGGATACAATCAGCCCCAGCATTTT. This sequence encodes CASTFGTGYNQPQHF.

V and J are TRBV5-1 and TRBJ2-1; 11 nucleotides match TRBD1. CDR1 is SGHRS, CDR2 YFSETQ, per germline. J gave up 6 bases and V 0 bases, and 5 bases lay outside the gene matches. This CDR3 has 16 residues. The CDR3 DNA reads TGCGCCAGCAGCTTGGTCGGGACAGGGGGAGGCAATGAGCAGTTCTTC. Translation: CASSLVGTGGGNEQFF.

The rearrangement joins TRBV5-4 to TRBJ1-1, with TRBD1 as a possible D gene (6 bases). This CDR3 contains 15 residues. CDR1 and CDR2 (germline): SGHNT, YYREEE (reference sequence). V lost 0 bases and J 1 base, leaving 10 bases between the germline ends. CDR3 sequence: CASSLAGHTNTEAFF. For the CDR3, the DNA is TGTGCCAGCAGCTTGGCGGGACATACGAACACTGAAGCTTTCTTT.

The chain joins TRBV12-3 or TRBV12-4 to TRBJ2-5; TRBD2 is a possible D gene (6 bases). V lost 3 bases and J 2 bases, leaving 7 bases between the germline ends. This CDR3 comprises 13 residues. The CDR3: CASSLEGQETQYF. CDR3 nucleotides: TGTGCCAGCAGTTTGGAGGGTCAAGAGACCCAGTACTTC.

The chain employs TRBV15 and TRBJ2-2; D gene ambiguous. Germline values: CDR1 LNHNV, CDR2 YYDKDF (reference sequence). The CDR3 loop spans 12 amino acids. V was clipped by 4 bases and J by 4 bases, with 4 bases between them. The CDR3 DNA sequence: TGTGCCACCAGCATAATCACCGGGGAGCTGTTTTTT. It translates to CATSIITGELFF.

This chain uses TRBV2 with TRBJ1-5; maybe TRBD1 (6 bases). The germline V gene encodes CDR1 SNHLY and CDR2 FYNNEI. The CDR3 sequence is 17 residues long. The V gene lost 5 bases and the J gene lost 4 bases, with 21 bases spanning the gap. The CDR3 loop is CASSLITRDNKNQPQHF. The CDR3 DNA sequence: TGTGCCAGCAGTCTTATCACCCGGGACAACAAGAATCAGCCCCAGCATTTT.